This TCR beta chain is drawn from a study of Ad26.COV2.S vaccination and SARS-CoV-2 variants. The treatment: some 19 received Ad26.COV2.S at low or high dose, single or two shots; a few received placebo; per-sample allocation not given. Sample collection was performed on day 63 after the first vaccine or placebo injection. This table comes from immunoSEQ multiplex PCR, and its TCRdb copy is limited to in-frame clones, with some not included. Here the sample spans approximately 340,000 clones, about 85% being singletons. General study results and limits: The authors reported substantial breadth in spike-specific CD8+ and CD4+ T cell responses after vaccination. Individuals receiving vaccine had higher spike-specific TCR breadth than placebo recipients did.

V was pared by 2 bases and J by 9 bases, with 6 bases of the junction left unmatched. This CDR3 is built from 14 residues. Germline V gene lookup returns CDR1 KGHSH and CDR2 LQKENI. This clone was counted only a few times. As yet, its antigen is unknown. The receptor comes from a person between 18 and 59 years old who received the Ad26.COV2.S COVID-19 vaccine or a placebo. The chain joins TRBV18 to TRBJ2-1, with 8 bases fitting TRBD2. Sequencing used peripheral blood, obtained in a trial of Ad26.COV2.S vaccine versus placebo. The CDR3 reads CASSPSTGGSEQFF. CDR3 DNA: TGTGCCAGCTCACCATCGACGGGAGGGTCTGAGCAGTTCTTC.